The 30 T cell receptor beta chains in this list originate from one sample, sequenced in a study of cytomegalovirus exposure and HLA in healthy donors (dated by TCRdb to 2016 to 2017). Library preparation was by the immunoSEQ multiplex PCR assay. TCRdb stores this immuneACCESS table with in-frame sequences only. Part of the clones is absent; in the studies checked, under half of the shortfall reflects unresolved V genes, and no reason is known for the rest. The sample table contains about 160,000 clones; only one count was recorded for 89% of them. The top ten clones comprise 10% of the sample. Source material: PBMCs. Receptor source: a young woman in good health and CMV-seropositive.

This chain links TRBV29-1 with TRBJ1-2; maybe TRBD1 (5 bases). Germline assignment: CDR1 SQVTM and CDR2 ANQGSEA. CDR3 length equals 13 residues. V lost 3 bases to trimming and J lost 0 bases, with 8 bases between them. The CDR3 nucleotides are TGCAGCGTTGACCAGGGAACTAACTATGGCTACACCTTC. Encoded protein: CSVDQGTNYGYTF.

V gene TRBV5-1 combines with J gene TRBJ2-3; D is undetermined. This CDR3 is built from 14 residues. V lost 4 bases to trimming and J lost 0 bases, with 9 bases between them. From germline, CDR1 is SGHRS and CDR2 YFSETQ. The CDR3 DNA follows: TGCGCCAGCAGCCCGGTCCCTAGCACAGATACGCAGTATTTT. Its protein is CASSPVPSTDTQYF.

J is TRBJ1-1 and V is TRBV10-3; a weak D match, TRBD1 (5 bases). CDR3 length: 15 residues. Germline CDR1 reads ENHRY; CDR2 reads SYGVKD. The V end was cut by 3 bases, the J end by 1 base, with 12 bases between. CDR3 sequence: CAISESGTGNTEAFF. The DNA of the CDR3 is TGTGCCATCAGTGAAAGCGGGACGGGGAACACTGAAGCTTTCTTT.

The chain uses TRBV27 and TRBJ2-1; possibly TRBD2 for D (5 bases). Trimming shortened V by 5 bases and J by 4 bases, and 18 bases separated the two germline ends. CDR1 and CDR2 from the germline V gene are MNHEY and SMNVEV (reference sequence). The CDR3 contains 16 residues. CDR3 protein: CASSGSLGGSYNEQFF. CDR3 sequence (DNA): TGTGCCAGCAGTGGCAGTTTAGGAGGTTCGTACAATGAGCAGTTCTTC.

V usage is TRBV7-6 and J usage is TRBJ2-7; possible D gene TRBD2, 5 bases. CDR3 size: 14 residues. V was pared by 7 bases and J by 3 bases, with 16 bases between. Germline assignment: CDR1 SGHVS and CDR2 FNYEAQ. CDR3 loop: CASNPGYGIYEQYF. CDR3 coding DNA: TGTGCCAGCAACCCTGGGTACGGGATCTACGAGCAGTACTTC.

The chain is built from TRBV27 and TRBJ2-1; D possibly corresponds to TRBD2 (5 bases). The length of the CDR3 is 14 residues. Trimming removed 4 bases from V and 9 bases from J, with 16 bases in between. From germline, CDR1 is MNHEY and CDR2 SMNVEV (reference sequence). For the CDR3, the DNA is TGTGCCAGCAGTTATTACGGGCCCCGGGGTGAGCAGTTCTTC. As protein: CASSYYGPRGEQFF.

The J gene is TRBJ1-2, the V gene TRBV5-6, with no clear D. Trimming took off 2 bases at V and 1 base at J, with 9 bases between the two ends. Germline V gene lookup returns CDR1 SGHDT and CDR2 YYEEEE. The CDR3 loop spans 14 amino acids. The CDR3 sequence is CASSFPGSNYGYTF. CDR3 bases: TGTGCCAGCAGCTTTCCCGGGAGTAACTATGGCTACACCTTC. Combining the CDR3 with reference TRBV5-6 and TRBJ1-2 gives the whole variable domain DAGVTQSPTHLIKTRGQQVTLRCSPKSGHDTVSWYQQALGQGPQFIFQYYEEEERQRGNFPDRFSGHQFPNYSSELNVNALLLGDSALYLCASSFPGSNYGYTFGSGTRLTVV.

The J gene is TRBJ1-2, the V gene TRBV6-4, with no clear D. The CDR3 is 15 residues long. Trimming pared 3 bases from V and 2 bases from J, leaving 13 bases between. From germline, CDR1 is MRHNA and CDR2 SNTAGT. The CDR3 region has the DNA TGTGCCAGCAGTGAAGGTTACAGCGGGAACTATGGCTACACCTTC. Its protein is CASSEGYSGNYGYTF.

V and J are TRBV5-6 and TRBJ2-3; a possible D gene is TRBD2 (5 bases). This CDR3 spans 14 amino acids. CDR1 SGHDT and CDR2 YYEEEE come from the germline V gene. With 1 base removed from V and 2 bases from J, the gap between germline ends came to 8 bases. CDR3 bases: TGTGCCAGCAGCTTGCGGACTGTCACAGATACGCAGTATTTT. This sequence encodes CASSLRTVTDTQYF.

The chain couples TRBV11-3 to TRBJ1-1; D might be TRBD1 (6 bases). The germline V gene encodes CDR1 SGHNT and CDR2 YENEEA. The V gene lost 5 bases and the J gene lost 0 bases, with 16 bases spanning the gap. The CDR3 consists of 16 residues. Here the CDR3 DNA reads TGTGCCAGCAGCCCGCCCGAGGGGGGGATGAACACTGAAGCTTTCTTT. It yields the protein CASSPPEGGMNTEAFF.

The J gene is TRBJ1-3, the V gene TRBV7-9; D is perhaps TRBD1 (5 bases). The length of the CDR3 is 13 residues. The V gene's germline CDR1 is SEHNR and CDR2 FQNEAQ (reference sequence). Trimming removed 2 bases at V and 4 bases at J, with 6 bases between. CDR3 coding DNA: TGTGCCAGCAGCTTACCAGGGGGAAACACCATATATTTT. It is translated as CASSLPGGNTIYF. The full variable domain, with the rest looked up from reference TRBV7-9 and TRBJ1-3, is DTGVSQNPRHKITKRGQNVTFRCDPISEHNRLYWYRQTLGQGPEFLTYFQNEAQLEKSRLLSDRFSAERPKGSFSTLEIQRTEQGDSAMYLCASSLPGGNTIYFGEGSWLTVV.

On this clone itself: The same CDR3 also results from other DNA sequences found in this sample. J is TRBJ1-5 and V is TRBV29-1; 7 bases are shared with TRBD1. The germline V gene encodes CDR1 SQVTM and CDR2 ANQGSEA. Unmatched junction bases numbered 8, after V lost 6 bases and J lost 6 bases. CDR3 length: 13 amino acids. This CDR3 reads CSVRTGESQPQHF. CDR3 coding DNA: TGCAGCGTCCGGACAGGCGAGAGTCAGCCCCAGCATTTT.

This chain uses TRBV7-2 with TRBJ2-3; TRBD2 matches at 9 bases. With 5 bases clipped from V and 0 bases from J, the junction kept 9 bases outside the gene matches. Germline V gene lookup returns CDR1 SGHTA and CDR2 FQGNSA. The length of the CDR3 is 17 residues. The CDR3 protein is CASSLRLAALSTDTQYF. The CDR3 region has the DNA TGTGCCAGCAGCCTCCGACTAGCGGCTCTTAGCACAGATACGCAGTATTTT.

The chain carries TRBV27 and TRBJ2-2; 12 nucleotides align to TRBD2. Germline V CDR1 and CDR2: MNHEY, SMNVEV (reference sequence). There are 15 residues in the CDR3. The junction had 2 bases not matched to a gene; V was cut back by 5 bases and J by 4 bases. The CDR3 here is CASSRGLAGTGELFF. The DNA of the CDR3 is TGTGCCAGCAGTAGGGGACTAGCGGGCACCGGGGAGCTGTTTTTT.

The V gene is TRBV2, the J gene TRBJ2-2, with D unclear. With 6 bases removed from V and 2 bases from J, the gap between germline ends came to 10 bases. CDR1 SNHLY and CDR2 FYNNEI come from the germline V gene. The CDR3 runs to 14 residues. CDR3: CASSNRFNTGELFF. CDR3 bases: TGTGCCAGCAGCAACCGGTTTAACACCGGGGAGCTGTTTTTT.

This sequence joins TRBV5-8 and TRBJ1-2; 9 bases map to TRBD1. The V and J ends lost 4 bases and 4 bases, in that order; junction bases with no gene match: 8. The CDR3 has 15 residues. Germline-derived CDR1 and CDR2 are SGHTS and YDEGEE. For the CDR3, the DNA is TGTGCCAGCAGCGGGTACAGGGGGCGCAGCTATGGCTACACCTTC. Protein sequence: CASSGYRGRSYGYTF. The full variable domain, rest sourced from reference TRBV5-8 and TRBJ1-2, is EAGVTQSPTHLIKTRGQQATLRCSPISGHTSVYWYQQALGLGLQFLLWYDEGEERNRGNFPPRFSGRQFPNYSSELNVNALELEDSALYLCASSGYRGRSYGYTFGSGTRLTVV.

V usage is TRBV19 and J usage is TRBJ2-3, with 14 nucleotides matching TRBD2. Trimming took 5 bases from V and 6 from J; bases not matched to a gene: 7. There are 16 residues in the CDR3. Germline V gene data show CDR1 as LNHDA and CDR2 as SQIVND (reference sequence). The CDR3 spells CASSSRTSGRSDTQYF. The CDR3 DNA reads TGTGCCAGTAGTTCGAGGACTAGCGGGAGGTCGGATACGCAGTATTTT.

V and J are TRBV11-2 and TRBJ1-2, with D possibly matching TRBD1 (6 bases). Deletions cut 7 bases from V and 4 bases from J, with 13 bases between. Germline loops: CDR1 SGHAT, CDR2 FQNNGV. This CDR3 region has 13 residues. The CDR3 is CASTRDTIYGYTF. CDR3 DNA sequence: TGTGCCAGCACCCGGGACACCATCTATGGCTACACCTTC.

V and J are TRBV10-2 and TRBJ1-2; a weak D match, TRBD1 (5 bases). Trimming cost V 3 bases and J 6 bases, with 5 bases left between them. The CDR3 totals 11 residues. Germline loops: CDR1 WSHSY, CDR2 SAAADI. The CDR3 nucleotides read TGCGCCAGCAGTGACAGGGATGGCTACACCTTC. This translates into CASSDRDGYTF.

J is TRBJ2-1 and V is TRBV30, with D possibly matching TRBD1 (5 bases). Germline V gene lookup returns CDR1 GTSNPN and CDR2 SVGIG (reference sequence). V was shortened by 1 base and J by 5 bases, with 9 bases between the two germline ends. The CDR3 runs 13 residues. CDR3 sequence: CAWSGQQNNEQFF. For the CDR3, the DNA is TGTGCCTGGAGTGGACAGCAAAACAATGAGCAGTTCTTC. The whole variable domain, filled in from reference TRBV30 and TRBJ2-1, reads SQTIHQWPATLVQPVGSPLSLECTVEGTSNPNLYWYRQAAGRGLQLLFYSVGIGQISSEVPQNLSASRPQDRQFILSSKKLLLSDSGFYLCAWSGQQNNEQFFGPGTRLTVL.

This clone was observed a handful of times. The CDR3 region is CASSLFQDSYGYTF. Here the CDR3 DNA reads TGTGCCAGCAGCTTATTCCAGGACTCGTATGGCTACACCTTC. V and J are TRBV7-9 and TRBJ1-2; D remains ambiguous. V dropped 2 bases and J dropped 5 bases, with 12 bases sitting between them. The germline V gene encodes CDR1 SEHNR and CDR2 FQNEAQ (reference sequence). The CDR3 has 14 amino acids.

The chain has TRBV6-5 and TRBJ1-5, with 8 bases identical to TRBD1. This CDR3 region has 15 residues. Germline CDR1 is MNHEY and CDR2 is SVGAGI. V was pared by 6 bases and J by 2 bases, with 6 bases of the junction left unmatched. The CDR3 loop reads CASSDRGFGNQPQHF. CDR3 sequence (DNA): TGTGCCAGCAGCGACAGGGGATTCGGCAATCAGCCCCAGCATTTT.

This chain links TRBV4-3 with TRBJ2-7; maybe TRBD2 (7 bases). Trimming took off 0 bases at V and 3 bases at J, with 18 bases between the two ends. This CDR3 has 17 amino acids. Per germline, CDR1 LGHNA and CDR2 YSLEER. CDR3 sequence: CASSQDRGASVGYEQYF. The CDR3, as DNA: TGCGCCAGCAGCCAAGATCGGGGGGCCTCAGTCGGCTACGAGCAGTACTTC.

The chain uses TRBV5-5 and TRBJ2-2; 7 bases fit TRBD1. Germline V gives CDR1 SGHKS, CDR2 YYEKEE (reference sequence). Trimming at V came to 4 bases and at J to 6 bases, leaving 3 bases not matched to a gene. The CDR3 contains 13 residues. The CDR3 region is CASSSTGAGELFF. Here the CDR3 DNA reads TGTGCCAGCAGCAGCACAGGGGCCGGGGAGCTGTTTTTT.

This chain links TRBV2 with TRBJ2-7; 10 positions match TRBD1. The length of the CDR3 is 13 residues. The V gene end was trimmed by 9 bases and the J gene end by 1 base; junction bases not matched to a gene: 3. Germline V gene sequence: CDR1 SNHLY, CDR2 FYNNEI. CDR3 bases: TGTGCCAGTCCGGGACAGGGGTCCTACGAGCAGTACTTC. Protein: CASPGQGSYEQYF.

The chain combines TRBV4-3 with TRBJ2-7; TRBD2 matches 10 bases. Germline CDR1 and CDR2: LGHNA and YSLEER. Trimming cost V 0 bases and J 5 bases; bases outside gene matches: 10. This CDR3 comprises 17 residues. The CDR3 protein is CASSQDTASGSTDEQYF. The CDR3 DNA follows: TGCGCCAGCAGCCAAGATACGGCTAGCGGGAGCACCGACGAGCAGTACTTC.

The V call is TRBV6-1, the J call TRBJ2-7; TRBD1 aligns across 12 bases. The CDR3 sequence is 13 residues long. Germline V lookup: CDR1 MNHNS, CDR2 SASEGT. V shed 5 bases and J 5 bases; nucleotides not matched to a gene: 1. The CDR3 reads CASSRDRGHEQYF. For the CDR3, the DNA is TGTGCCAGCAGTCGGGACAGGGGGCACGAGCAGTACTTC.

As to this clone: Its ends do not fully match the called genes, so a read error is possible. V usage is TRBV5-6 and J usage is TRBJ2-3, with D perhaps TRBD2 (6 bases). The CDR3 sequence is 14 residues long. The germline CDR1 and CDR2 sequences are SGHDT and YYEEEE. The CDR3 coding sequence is TGTGCCAGCAGCCTCGGGACTCCCGAAGGCTACGAGATTTTT. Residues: CASSLGTPEGYEIF.

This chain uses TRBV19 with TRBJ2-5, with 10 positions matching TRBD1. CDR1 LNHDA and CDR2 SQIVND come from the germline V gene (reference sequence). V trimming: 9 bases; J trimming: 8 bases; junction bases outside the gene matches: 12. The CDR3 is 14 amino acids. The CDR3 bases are TGTGCCAGCTCCCCTCCGGGACAGGGGCCTACCCAGTACTTC. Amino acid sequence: CASSPPGQGPTQYF.

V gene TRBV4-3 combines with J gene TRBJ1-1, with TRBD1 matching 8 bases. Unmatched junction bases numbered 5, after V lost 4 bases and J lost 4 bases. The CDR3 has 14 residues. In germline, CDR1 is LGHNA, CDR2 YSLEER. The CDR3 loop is CASSRDRGITEAFF. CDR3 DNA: TGCGCCAGCAGCCGAGACAGGGGTATCACTGAAGCTTTCTTT.